These 10 T cell receptor beta chains were all obtained from the same sample, sequenced in a study of Ad26.COV2.S vaccination and SARS-CoV-2 variants. Treatment specified: roughly 18 received Ad26.COV2.S at low or high dose, single or two shots; 5 received placebo; per-sample allocation not given. Sampling took place 63 days after the first vaccine or placebo injection. Sequencing used immunoSEQ multiplex PCR; TCRdb keeps in-frame clones, though not all of them. The sample contains hundreds of thousands of clones, 89% of which appear only once. The starting material was peripheral blood, obtained in a trial of Ad26.COV2.S vaccine versus placebo. These receptors were obtained from a person aged 18-65 years who received the Ad26.COV2.S COVID-19 vaccine or a placebo.

J is TRBJ1-1 and V is TRBV30, with D unresolved. CDR3 size: 12 residues. V lost 3 bases and J lost 1, with 6 bases in between. Germline loops: CDR1 GTSNPN, CDR2 SVGIG (reference sequence). The CDR3 bases are TGTGCCTGGAGGGGGTGGAACACTGAAGCTTTCTTT. Protein sequence: CAWRGWNTEAFF.

This chain joins TRBV19 and TRBJ2-1, with D possibly matching TRBD2 (6 bases). Germline V lookup: CDR1 LNHDA, CDR2 SQIVND (reference sequence). The CDR3 runs to 16 residues. The ends were cut back, 5 bases at V and 3 bases at J, with 17 bases in the middle. The CDR3, as DNA: TGTGCCAGTAGTGCCAGACTAGACTTAAGCTACAATGAGCAGTTCTTC. Translation: CASSARLDLSYNEQFF.

The chain uses TRBV19 and TRBJ2-1; D tentatively reads TRBD1 or TRBD2 (5 bases each). Deletions cut 5 bases from V and 7 bases from J, with 9 bases between. The CDR3 contains 12 residues. Per germline, CDR1 LNHDA and CDR2 SQIVND (reference sequence). CDR3 loop: CASSRWGNEQFF. The CDR3 nucleotides read TGTGCCAGTAGTCGCTGGGGGAATGAGCAGTTCTTC.

V usage is TRBV7-9 and J usage is TRBJ2-1, with 9 nucleotides matching TRBD2. CDR1 SEHNR and CDR2 FQNEAQ come from the germline V gene (reference sequence). The CDR3 loop spans 13 amino acids. The V and J ends lost 8 bases and 10 bases, in that order; junction bases with no gene match: 9. The CDR3 is CASHIGTSWEQFF. The CDR3 coding sequence is TGTGCCAGCCATATTGGGACTAGCTGGGAGCAGTTCTTC.

The rearrangement joins TRBV19 to TRBJ1-4; a possible D gene is TRBD1 (6 bases). Germline lookup yields CDR1 LNHDA and CDR2 SQIVND (reference sequence). V was shortened by 1 base and J by 8 bases, with 14 bases between the two germline ends. This CDR3 has 15 amino acids. The CDR3 DNA follows: TGTGCCAGTAGTATAGCGGGAACAGGGTTGGAAAAACTGTTTTTT. Amino acid sequence: CASSIAGTGLEKLFF. Variable domain in full (rest from reference TRBV19 and TRBJ1-4): DGGITQSPKYLFRKEGQNVTLSCEQNLNHDAMYWYRQDPGQGLRLIYYSQIVNDFQKGDIAEGYSVSREKKESFPLTVTSAQKNPTAFYLCASSIAGTGLEKLFFGSGTQLSVL.

V usage is TRBV6-2 or TRBV6-3 and J usage is TRBJ2-6; D not certain. The CDR3 length is 15 residues. The ends were cut back, 1 base at V and 4 bases at J, with 8 bases in the middle. Germline CDR1 and CDR2: MNHEY and SVGEGT. The CDR3 sequence: CASSYWALGANVLTF. In nucleotides, the CDR3 is TGTGCCAGCAGTTACTGGGCCTTAGGGGCCAACGTCCTGACTTTC.

This chain joins TRBV7-2 and TRBJ1-5; the D gene is possibly TRBD1 (6 bases). The germline CDR1 and CDR2 sequences are SGHTA and FQGNSA. This CDR3 has 14 amino acids. V was pared by 1 base and J by 7 bases, with 11 bases between. DNA for the CDR3: TGTGCCAGCAGCTTAGTTGGGGGCGGACAGCCCCAGCATTTT. Protein sequence: CASSLVGGGQPQHF.

The chain recombines TRBV6-6 with TRBJ2-4; 10 nucleotides line up with TRBD1. The germline CDR1 and CDR2 sequences are MNHNY and SVGAGI (reference sequence). The CDR3 contains 15 residues. V was clipped by 2 bases and J by 8 bases; unmatched bases: 6. The chain's CDR3 is CASSYKTGGLDIQYF. The CDR3 bases are TGTGCCAGCAGTTACAAGACAGGGGGCTTAGACATTCAGTACTTC.

This clone was picked up a small number of times. The V call is TRBV27, the J call TRBJ2-7, with D perhaps TRBD2 (5 bases). The CDR3 is 13 amino acids. CDR1 MNHEY and CDR2 SMNVEV come from the germline V gene (reference sequence). Trimming took 8 bases from V and 4 from J, leaving 15 bases between them. CDR3 in DNA: TGTGCCAGCGCCGGGCGGGCTGTGTACGAGCAGTACTTC. It yields the protein CASAGRAVYEQYF.

This chain links TRBV15 with TRBJ1-2; tentative D call: TRBD1 (6 bases). CDR1 and CDR2 (germline): LNHNV, YYDKDF (reference sequence). Trimming pared 1 base from V and 6 bases from J, leaving 15 bases between. This CDR3 is built from 15 residues. CDR3 in DNA: TGTGCCACCAGCAGAGTATGGGCAGGGGATCATGGCTACACCTTC. It specifies CATSRVWAGDHGYTF.